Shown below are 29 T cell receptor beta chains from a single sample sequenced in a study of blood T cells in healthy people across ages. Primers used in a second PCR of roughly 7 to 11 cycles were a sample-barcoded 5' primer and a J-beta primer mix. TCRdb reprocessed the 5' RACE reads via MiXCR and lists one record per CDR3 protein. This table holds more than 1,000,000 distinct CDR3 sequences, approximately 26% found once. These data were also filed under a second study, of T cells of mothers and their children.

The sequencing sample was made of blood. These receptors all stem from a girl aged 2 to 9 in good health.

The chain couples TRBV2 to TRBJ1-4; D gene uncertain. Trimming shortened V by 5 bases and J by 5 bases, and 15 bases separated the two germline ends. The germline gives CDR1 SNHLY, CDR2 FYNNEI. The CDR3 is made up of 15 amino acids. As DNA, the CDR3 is TGTGCCAGCAGTCGGGAGGGCAGTCTAAATGAAAAACTGTTTTTT. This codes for CASSREGSLNEKLFF.

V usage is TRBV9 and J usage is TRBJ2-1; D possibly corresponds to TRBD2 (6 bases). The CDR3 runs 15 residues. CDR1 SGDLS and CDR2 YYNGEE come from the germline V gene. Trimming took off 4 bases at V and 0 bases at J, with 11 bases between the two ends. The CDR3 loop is CASSKRGSSYNEQFF. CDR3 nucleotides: TGTGCCAGCAGCAAACGGGGGAGCTCCTACAATGAGCAGTTCTTC.

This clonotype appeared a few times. This chain's CDR3 is CASSQDLGSGDYEQYF. The CDR3, as DNA: TGTGCCAGCAGCCAAGATCTTGGTAGCGGGGACTACGAGCAGTACTTC. The chain carries TRBV3-1 and TRBJ2-7; 8 nucleotides agree with TRBD2. This CDR3 spans 16 amino acids. Trimming at V came to 0 bases and at J to 3 bases, leaving 7 bases not matched to a gene. CDR1 is LGHDT and CDR2 is YNNKEL in the germline V gene (reference sequence).

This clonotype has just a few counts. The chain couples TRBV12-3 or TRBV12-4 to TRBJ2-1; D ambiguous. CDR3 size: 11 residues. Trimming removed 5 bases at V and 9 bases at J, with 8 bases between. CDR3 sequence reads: CASSPKLEQFF. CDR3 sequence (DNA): TGTGCCAGCAGTCCAAAGCTTGAGCAGTTCTTC.

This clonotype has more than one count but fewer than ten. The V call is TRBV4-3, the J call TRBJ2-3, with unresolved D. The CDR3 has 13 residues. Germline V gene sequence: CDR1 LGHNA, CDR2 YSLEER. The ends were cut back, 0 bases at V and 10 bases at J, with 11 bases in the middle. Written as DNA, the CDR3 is TGCGCCAGCAGCCAAGATTTATGGGATTCGCAGTATTTT. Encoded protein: CASSQDLWDSQYF.

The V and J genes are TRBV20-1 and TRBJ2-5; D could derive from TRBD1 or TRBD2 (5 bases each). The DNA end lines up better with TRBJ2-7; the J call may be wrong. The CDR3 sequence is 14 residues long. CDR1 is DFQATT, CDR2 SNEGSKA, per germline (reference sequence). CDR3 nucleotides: TGCAGTGCTAGAGATAGTGGGGGTAACTACGAGCAGTACTTC. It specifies CSARDSGGNYEQYF.

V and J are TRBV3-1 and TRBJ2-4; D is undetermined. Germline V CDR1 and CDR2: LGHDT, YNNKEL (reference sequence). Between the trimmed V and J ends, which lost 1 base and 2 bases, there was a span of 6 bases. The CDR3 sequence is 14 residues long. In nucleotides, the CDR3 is TGTGCCAGCAGCCAAGGGAAGACCAAAAACATTCAGTACTTC. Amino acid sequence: CASSQGKTKNIQYF.

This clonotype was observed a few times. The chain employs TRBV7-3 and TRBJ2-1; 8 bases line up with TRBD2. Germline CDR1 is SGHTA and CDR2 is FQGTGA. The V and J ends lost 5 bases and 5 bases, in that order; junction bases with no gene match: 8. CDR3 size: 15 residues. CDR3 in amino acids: CASSPMGLGDNEQFF. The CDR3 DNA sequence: TGTGCCAGCAGCCCGATGGGACTAGGTGACAATGAGCAGTTCTTC.

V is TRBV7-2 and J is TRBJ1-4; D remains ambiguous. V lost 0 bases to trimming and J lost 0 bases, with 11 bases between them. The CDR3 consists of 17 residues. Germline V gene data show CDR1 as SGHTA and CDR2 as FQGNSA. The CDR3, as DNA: TGTGCCAGCAGCTTAGCGGAGGTGTATGCAACTAATGAAAAACTGTTTTTT. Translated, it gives CASSLAEVYATNEKLFF.

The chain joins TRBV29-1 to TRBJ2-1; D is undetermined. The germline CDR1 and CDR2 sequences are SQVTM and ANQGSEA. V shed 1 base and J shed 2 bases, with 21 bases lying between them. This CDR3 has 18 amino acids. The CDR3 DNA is TGCAGCGTTGAAGCGACCCAGGAGCGAATTCGGCCCTACAATGAGCAGTTCTTC. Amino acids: CSVEATQERIRPYNEQFF.

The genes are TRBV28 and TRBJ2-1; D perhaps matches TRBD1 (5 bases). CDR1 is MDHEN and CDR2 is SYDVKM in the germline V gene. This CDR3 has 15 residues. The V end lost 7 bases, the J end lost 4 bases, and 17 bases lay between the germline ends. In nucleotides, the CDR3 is TGTGCCAGCACCTCAGCGAGGACACTTTACAATGAGCAGTTCTTC. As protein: CASTSARTLYNEQFF. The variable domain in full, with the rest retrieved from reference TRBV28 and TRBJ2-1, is DVKVTQSSRYLVKRTGEKVFLECVQDMDHENMFWYRQDPGLGLRLIYFSYDVKMKEKGDIPEGYSVSREKKERFSLILESASTNQTSMYLCASTSARTLYNEQFFGPGTRLTVL.

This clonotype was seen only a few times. The CDR3 protein is CSASRGQRNEQFF. The CDR3 DNA follows: TGCAGTGCTAGCAGGGGGCAACGGAATGAGCAGTTCTTC. The chain links TRBV20-1 to TRBJ2-5; 8 nucleotides line up with TRBD1. Near its end, the DNA agrees better with TRBJ2-1, so the J call may be wrong. Per germline, CDR1 DFQATT and CDR2 SNEGSKA (reference sequence). The CDR3 runs 13 residues.

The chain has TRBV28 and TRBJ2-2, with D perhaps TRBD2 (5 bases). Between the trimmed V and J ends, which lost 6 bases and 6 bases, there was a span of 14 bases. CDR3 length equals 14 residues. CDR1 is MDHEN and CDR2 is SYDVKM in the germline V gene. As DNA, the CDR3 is TGTGCCAGCAGCCCGGGGTCAAAAGCCGGGGAGCTGTTTTTT. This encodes CASSPGSKAGELFF. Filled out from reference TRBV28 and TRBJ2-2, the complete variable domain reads DVKVTQSSRYLVKRTGEKVFLECVQDMDHENMFWYRQDPGLGLRLIYFSYDVKMKEKGDIPEGYSVSREKKERFSLILESASTNQTSMYLCASSPGSKAGELFFGEGSRLTVL.

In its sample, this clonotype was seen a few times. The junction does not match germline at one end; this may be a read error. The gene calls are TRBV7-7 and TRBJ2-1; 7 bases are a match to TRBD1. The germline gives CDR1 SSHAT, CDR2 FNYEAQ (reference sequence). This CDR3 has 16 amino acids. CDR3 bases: TGTGCTAGCAGCTTATACCCGGGACAGACCTACAATGAGCAGTTCTTC. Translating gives CASSLYPGQTYNEQFF.

CDR3 amino acids: CASSYRQGEAFF. Written as DNA, the CDR3 is TGTGCCAGCAGTTATCGGCAAGGTGAAGCTTTCTTT. The chain is built from TRBV6-5 and TRBJ1-1; no firm D call. The CDR3 loop spans 12 amino acids. CDR1 and CDR2 (germline): MNHEY, SVGAGI. The ends were cut back, 3 bases at V and 7 bases at J, with 9 bases in the middle.

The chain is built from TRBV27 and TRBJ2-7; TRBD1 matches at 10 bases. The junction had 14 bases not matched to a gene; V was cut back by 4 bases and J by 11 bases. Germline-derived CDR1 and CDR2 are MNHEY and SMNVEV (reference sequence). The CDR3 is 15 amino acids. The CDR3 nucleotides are TGTGCCAGCAGTTCCCGGGACAGGGGTCCGGGGGAGAAGTACTTC. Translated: CASSSRDRGPGEKYF.

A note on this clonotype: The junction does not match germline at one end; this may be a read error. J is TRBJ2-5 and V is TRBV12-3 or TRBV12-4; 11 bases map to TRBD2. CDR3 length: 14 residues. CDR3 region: CASSLEIAGGPPHF. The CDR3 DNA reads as TGTGCCAGCAGTTTAGAGATAGCGGGGGGGCCGCCCCACTTC.

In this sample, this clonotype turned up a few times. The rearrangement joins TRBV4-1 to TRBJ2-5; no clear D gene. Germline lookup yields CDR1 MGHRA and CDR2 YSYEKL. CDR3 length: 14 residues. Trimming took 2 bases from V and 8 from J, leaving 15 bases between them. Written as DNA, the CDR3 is TGCGCCAGCAGCCAACCAACGCAGACCCTAACCCAGTACTTC. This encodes CASSQPTQTLTQYF.

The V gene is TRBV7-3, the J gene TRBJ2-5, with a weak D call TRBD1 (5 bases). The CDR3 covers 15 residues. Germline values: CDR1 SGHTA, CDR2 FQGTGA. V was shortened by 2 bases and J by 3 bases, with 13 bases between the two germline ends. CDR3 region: CASSLGAGSEETQYF. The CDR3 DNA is TGTGCCAGCAGCTTAGGCGCAGGGTCTGAAGAGACCCAGTACTTC.

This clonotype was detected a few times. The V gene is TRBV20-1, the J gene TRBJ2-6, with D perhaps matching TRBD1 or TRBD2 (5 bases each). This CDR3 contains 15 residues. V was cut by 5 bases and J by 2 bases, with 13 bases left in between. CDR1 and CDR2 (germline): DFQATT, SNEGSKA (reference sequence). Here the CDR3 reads CSAYLGDTGANVLTF. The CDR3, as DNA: TGCAGTGCTTACCTGGGGGATACTGGGGCCAACGTCCTGACTTTC.

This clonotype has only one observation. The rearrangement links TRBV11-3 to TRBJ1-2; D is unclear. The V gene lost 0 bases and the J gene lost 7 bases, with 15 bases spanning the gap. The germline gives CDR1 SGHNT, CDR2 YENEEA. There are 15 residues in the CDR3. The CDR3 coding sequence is TGTGCCAGCAGCTTAGATACGGACGCCGGCAGTGGCTACACCTTC. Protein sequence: CASSLDTDAGSGYTF. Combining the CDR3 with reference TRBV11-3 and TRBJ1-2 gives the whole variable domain EAGVVQSPRYKIIEKKQPVAFWCNPISGHNTLYWYLQNLGQGPELLIRYENEEAVDDSQLPKDRFSAERLKGVDSTLKIQPAELGDSAVYLCASSLDTDAGSGYTFGSGTRLTVV.

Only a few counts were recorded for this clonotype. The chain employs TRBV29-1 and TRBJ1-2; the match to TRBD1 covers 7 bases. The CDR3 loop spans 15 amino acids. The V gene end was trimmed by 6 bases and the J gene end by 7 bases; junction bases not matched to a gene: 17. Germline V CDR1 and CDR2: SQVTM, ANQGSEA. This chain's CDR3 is CSVRADDRVWGGYTF. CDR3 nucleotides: TGCAGCGTGAGGGCGGATGACAGGGTTTGGGGTGGCTACACCTTC.

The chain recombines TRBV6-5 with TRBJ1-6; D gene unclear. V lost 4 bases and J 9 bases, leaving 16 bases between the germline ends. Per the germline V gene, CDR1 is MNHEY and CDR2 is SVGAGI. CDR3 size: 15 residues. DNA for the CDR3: TGTGCCAGCAGTTTGGTGTCCCGCGGGAGTTCACCCCTCCACTTT. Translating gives CASSLVSRGSSPLHF.

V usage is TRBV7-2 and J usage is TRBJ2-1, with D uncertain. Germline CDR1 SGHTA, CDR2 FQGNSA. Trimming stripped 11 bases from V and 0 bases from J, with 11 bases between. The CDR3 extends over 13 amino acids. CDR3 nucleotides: TGTGCCCCTGCAAGGTCCTCCTACAATGAGCAGTTCTTC. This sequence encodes CAPARSSYNEQFF.

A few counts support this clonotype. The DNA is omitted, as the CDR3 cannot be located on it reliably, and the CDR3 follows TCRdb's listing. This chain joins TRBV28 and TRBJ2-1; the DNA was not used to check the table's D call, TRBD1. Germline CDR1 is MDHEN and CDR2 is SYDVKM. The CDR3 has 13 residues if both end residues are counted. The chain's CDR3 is CASSSSTGNEQFF.

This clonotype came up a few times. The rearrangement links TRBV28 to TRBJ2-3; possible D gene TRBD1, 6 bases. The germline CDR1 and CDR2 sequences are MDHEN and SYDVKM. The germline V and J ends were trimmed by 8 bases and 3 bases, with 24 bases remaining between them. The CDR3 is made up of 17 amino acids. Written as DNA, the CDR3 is TGTGCCAGCCCCCCTTTTACAGGGTTCGAAGGAACAGATACGCAGTATTTT. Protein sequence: CASPPFTGFEGTDTQYF.

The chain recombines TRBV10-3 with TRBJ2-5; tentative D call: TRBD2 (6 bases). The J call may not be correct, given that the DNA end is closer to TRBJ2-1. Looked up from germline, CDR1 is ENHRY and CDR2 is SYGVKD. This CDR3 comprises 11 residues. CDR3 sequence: CAITQGGEQFF. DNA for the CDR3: TGTGCCATCACTCAGGGAGGCGAGCAGTTCTTC.

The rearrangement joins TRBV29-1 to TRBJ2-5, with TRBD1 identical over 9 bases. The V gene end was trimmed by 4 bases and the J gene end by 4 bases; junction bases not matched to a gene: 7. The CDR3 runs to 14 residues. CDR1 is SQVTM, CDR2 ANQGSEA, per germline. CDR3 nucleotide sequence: TGCAGCGTTGTCAACACAGGGGGCGGAGAGACCCAGTACTTC. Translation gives CSVVNTGGGETQYF.

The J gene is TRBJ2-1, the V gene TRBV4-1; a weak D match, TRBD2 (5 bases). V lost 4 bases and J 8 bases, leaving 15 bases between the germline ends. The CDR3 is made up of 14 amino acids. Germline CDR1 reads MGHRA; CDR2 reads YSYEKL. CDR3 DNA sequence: TGCGCCAGCAGCCCAATCTTAAAGCGGTATGAGCAGTTCTTC. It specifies CASSPILKRYEQFF.